The 8 T cell receptor beta chains in this list originate from one sample, sequenced in a study of lymphopenia after photon versus proton radiotherapy. The protocol was immunoSEQ multiplex PCR, while the TCRdb copy is restricted to in-frame clones and leaves out a portion. Of 40,000 or so clones in the sample, over 75% were seen once. This sample comprised peripheral blood, obtained from a patient treated with photon-based radiotherapy. These TCRs come from a man aged 40-50 years with gastric cancer.

The genes are TRBV5-1 and TRBJ2-2; 7 bases agree with TRBD1. This CDR3 contains 14 residues. CDR1 and CDR2 from the germline V gene are SGHRS and YFSETQ. After removal of 3 bases from V and 2 bases from J, the junction contained 1 base not matched to a gene. CDR3 in amino acids: CASSWDSNTGELFF. CDR3 in DNA: TGCGCCAGCAGCTGGGACAGCAACACCGGGGAGCTGTTTTTT. Looking up the rest from reference TRBV5-1 and TRBJ2-2 gives the full variable domain: KAGVTQTPRYLIKTRGQQVTLSCSPISGHRSVSWYQQTPGQGLQFLFEYFSETQRNKGNFPGRFSGRQFSNSRSEMNVSTLELGDSALYLCASSWDSNTGELFFGEGSRLTVL.

The rearrangement uses TRBV11-2 and TRBJ2-1; 7 bases map to TRBD1. Germline CDR1 SGHAT, CDR2 FQNNGV. The CDR3 consists of 15 residues. V shed 2 bases and J 9 bases; nucleotides not matched to a gene: 10. The CDR3 sequence is CASSLIRGQGGEQFF. CDR3 nucleotide sequence: TGTGCCAGCAGCTTAATTAGGGGGCAAGGCGGTGAGCAGTTCTTC.

The V and J genes are TRBV27 and TRBJ1-2; D gene unclear. Germline V gene data show CDR1 as MNHEY and CDR2 as SMNVEV (reference sequence). CDR3 length: 15 residues. Deletions cut 6 bases from V and 0 bases from J, with 14 bases between. The DNA of the CDR3 is TGTGCCAGCAGCTTTCTATCTAAGACTAACTATGGCTACACCTTC. The encoded protein is CASSFLSKTNYGYTF.

The V and J genes are TRBV5-5 and TRBJ2-1; weak D call: TRBD1 (6 bases). CDR1 is SGHKS and CDR2 is YYEKEE in the germline V gene (reference sequence). The CDR3 runs to 16 residues. The V gene lost 1 base and the J gene lost 8 bases, with 19 bases spanning the gap. The CDR3 DNA reads TGTGCCAGCAGCTTGAGCCCCGGGACACTTAACCATGAGCAGTTCTTC. Translation gives CASSLSPGTLNHEQFF.

This clone was picked up one time. The chain combines TRBV2 with TRBJ1-5; maybe TRBD1 (6 bases). Per germline, CDR1 SNHLY and CDR2 FYNNEI. With 2 bases removed from V and 1 base from J, the gap between germline ends came to 15 bases. This CDR3 is built from 17 residues. CDR3 sequence: CASSEPLYDRSNQPQHF. CDR3 DNA sequence: TGTGCCAGCAGTGAACCTCTATACGACAGGAGCAATCAGCCCCAGCATTTT. The variable domain in full, completed from reference TRBV2 and TRBJ1-5, reads EPEVTQTPSHQVTQMGQEVILRCVPISNHLYFYWYRQILGQKVEFLVSFYNNEISEKSEIFDDQFSVERPDGSNFTLKIRSTKLEDSAMYFCASSEPLYDRSNQPQHFGDGTRLSIL.

The V gene is TRBV4-2, the J gene TRBJ1-2; D possibly corresponds to TRBD1 (6 bases). Germline V gene lookup returns CDR1 LGHNA and CDR2 YNFKEQ. The V end lost 2 bases, the J end lost 6 bases, and 13 bases lay between the germline ends. CDR3 length: 14 amino acids. CDR3 protein: CASSQTPGAHGYTF. The CDR3 region has the DNA TGTGCCAGCAGCCAAACTCCGGGGGCCCATGGCTACACCTTC.

The rearrangement uses TRBV30 and TRBJ2-7; D not certain. Trimming cost V 1 base and J 2 bases, with 9 bases left between them. Germline CDR1 GTSNPN, CDR2 SVGIG (reference sequence). The CDR3 totals 13 residues. CDR3 in DNA: TGTGCCTGGAGTGGTCAGTTTACCTACGAGCAGTACTTC. As protein: CAWSGQFTYEQYF.

This clone was found once. This sequence joins TRBV7-9 and TRBJ1-1; D call uncertain. The CDR3 runs to 19 residues. The ends were cut back, 1 base at V and 0 bases at J, with 21 bases in the middle. Germline-derived CDR1 and CDR2 are SEHNR and FQNEAQ (reference sequence). In DNA form, the CDR3 reads TGTGCCAGCAGCTTAGTCCAGATCCGGGGAAAGAGAATGAACACTGAAGCTTTCTTT. It specifies CASSLVQIRGKRMNTEAFF.